Here is one TCR beta chain with its context. As originally analysed: Reference gene primer amplification gave nucleated cell count estimates. The method was immunoSEQ multiplex PCR; TCRdb's version includes in-frame clones alone and lacks a portion of them. V and J calls plus clone size are reproduced from that table; the DNA served to infer D and trimming. In the table there are 140,000 to 150,000 clones, 76% of which are singletons. The germline gives CDR1 MDHEN, CDR2 SYDVKM. Trimming took 4 bases from V and 7 from J, leaving 13 bases between them. This CDR3 region has 14 residues. This sample stems from a study of blood T cell repertoires in COVID-19. Study details: PBMCs, B-cell-depleted T cells, or T cells were the source of the cDNA or gDNA that made up the material.

Specimen: peripheral blood. This chain connects TRBV28 to TRBJ1-4; a weak D match, TRBD1 (6 bases). The receptor comes from a man aged 55 to 70 with acute or convalescent COVID-19. The CDR3, as DNA: TGTGCCAGCAGTTCAGCAGGGGAGGGTGAAAAACTGTTTTTT. It is translated as CASSSAGEGEKLFF.